Listed below are T cell receptor beta chains from one sample, sequenced in a study of monozygotic twins with inflammatory bowel disease. TCRdb reprocessed the 5' RACE reads, keeping one entry per CDR3 protein, no DNA. The data include more than 350,000 distinct CDR3 sequences; the top ten clones carry 2% to 3%. Sequenced sample: blood. The receptors were gathered from a human donor with ulcerative colitis or Crohn's disease, or a healthy co-twin of an affected twin (not recorded which). Each CDR3 is given with its conserved first and last residue. The order of the fields is V gene, J gene, CDR3 protein.

TRBV7-2	TRBJ2-5	CASSYDPAGGPETQYF
TRBV10-3	TRBJ2-3	CAISESPLAATQYF
TRBV11-2	TRBJ2-5	CASSLELVFQETQYF
TRBV12-3/TRBV12-4	TRBJ1-2	CASSARGTAYGYTF
TRBV24-1	TRBJ2-1	CATSDSRTSVNEQFF
TRBV12-3/TRBV12-4	TRBJ1-4	CASSLGRTVNEKLFF
TRBV6-1	TRBJ2-1	CASRRGLAGINEQFF
TRBV4-1	TRBJ1-5	CASSQDAISGQPQHF
TRBV5-4	TRBJ2-5	CASSLVGGGWETQYF
TRBV20-1	TRBJ2-4	CSALQGEGAKNIQYF
TRBV7-3	TRBJ1-1	CASRLTAGGGTEAFF
TRBV4-1	TRBJ2-7	CASSQDTGSYEQYF
TRBV7-2	TRBJ1-1	CASSWYSLNTEAFF
TRBV10-3	TRBJ1-1	CAISEDRGGEAFF
TRBV6-1	TRBJ1-5	CATLGGVNQPQHF
TRBV9	TRBJ2-1	CASSLGRPSYNEQFF
TRBV7-9	TRBJ2-1	CASSLTDRGLWNNEQFF
TRBV5-5	TRBJ2-5	CASSSRGQGIRETQYF
TRBV20-1	TRBJ1-1	CSGVGHMNTEAFF
TRBV5-1	TRBJ2-1	CASSLVLATYEQFF
TRBV6-6	TRBJ1-2	CASSPDGEDYGYTF
TRBV4-1	TRBJ1-1	CASSQAPRTHEAFF
TRBV28	TRBJ1-1	CASSLWTGGSTNTEAFF
TRBV7-9	TRBJ1-4	CASSFARDFNEELFF
TRBV20-1	TRBJ2-7	CSARYSRDRVLSEQYF
TRBV5-1	TRBJ2-7	CASSLGPGAYEQYF
TRBV11-2	TRBJ1-2	CASSLDSGYGYTF
TRBV29-1	TRBJ2-4	CSAADSGGIQYF
TRBV10-3	TRBJ1-1	CAISGYPVNTEAFF
TRBV5-1	TRBJ2-1	CASGHRGDNEQFF
TRBV5-6	TRBJ2-2	CASSKGGMWAGRNTGELFF
TRBV20-1	TRBJ2-7	CSARDFQGAQYEQYF
TRBV5-1	TRBJ1-3	CASSDSDRVNTIYF
TRBV5-1	TRBJ1-1	CASSFHSLGEAFF
TRBV12-3/TRBV12-4	TRBJ2-5	CASSPWTGEETQYF
TRBV10-3	TRBJ1-1	CAIGEGTEAFF
TRBV15	TRBJ2-7	CATSREGGKTYEQYF
TRBV10-3	TRBJ2-3	CAISNSGGVTDTQYF
TRBV4-1	TRBJ2-5	CASSQDPGQGRETQYF
TRBV7-2	TRBJ1-1	CASSFSGGTNTEAFF
TRBV5-1	TRBJ1-1	CASSSGGGGYTEAFF
TRBV20-1	TRBJ2-5	CSADNPGSEETQYF
TRBV30	TRBJ1-5	CAWKAGPNQPQHF
TRBV7-2	TRBJ2-1	CASSLTSGRIDEQFF
TRBV12-3/TRBV12-4	TRBJ1-2	CASSLRTASYGYTF
TRBV11-1	TRBJ2-2	CASSHWTGPTGELFF
TRBV14	TRBJ2-7	CASSHDYYEQYF
TRBV4-1	TRBJ2-3	CASSSASGGSSTDTQYF